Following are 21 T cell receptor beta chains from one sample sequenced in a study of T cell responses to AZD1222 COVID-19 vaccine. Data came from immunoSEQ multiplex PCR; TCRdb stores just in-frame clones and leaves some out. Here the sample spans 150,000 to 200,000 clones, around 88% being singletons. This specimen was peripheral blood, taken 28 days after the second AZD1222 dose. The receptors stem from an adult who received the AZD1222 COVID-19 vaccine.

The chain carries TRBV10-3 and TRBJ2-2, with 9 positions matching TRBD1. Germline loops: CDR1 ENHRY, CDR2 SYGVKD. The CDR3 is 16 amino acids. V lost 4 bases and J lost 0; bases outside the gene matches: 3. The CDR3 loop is CAISVGQGANTGELFF. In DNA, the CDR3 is TGTGCCATCAGTGTGGGACAGGGCGCGAACACCGGGGAGCTGTTTTTT.

The CDR3 region is CASNGQFLYGYTF. For the CDR3, the DNA is TGTGCCAGCAACGGACAGTTCCTCTATGGCTACACCTTC. The chain couples TRBV28 to TRBJ1-2, with D possibly being TRBD1 (6 bases). V dropped 7 bases and J dropped 4 bases, with 13 bases sitting between them. The V gene's germline CDR1 is MDHEN and CDR2 SYDVKM. The CDR3 sequence is 13 residues long.

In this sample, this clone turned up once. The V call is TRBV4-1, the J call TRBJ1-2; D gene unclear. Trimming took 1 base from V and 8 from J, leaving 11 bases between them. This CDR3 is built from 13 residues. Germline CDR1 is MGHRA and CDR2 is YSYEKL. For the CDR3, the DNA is TGCGCCAGCAGCCAAGTATGCTGCTGGGGCTACACCTTC. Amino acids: CASSQVCCWGYTF.

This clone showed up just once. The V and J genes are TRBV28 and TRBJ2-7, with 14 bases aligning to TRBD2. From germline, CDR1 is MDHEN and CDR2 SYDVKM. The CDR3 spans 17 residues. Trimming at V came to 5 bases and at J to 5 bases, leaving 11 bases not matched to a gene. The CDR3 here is CASSRLAGGLGRNEQYF. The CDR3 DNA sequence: TGTGCCAGCAGTAGACTAGCGGGGGGGTTGGGGCGGAACGAGCAGTACTTC.

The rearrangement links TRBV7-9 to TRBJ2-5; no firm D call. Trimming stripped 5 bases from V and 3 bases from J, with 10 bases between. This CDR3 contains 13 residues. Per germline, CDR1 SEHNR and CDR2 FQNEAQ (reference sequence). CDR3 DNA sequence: TGTGCCAGCAGCCAGACTGGGGAAGAGACCCAGTACTTC. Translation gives CASSQTGEETQYF. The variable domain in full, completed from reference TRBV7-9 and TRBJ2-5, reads DTGVSQNPRHKITKRGQNVTFRCDPISEHNRLYWYRQTLGQGPEFLTYFQNEAQLEKSRLLSDRFSAERPKGSFSTLEIQRTEQGDSAMYLCASSQTGEETQYFGPGTRLLVL.

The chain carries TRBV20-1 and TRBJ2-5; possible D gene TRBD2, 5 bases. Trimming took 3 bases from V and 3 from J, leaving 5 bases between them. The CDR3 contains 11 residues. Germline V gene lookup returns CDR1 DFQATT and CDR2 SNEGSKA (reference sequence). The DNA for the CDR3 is TGCAGTGCTAGGGGAGAAGAGACCCAGTACTTC. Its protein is CSARGEETQYF.

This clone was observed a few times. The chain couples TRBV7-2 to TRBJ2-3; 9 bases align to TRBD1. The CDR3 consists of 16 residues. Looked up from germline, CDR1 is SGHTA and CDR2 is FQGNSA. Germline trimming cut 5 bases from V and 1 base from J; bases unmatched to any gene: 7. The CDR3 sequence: CASSRNRGRRTDTQYF. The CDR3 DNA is TGTGCCAGCAGCCGGAACAGGGGGCGTCGCACAGATACGCAGTATTTT. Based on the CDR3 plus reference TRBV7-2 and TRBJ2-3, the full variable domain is GAGVSQSPSNKVTEKGKDVELRCDPISGHTALYWYRQSLGQGLEFLIYFQGNSAPDKSGLPSDRFSAERTGGSVSTLTIQRTQQEDSAVYLCASSRNRGRRTDTQYFGPGTRLTVL.

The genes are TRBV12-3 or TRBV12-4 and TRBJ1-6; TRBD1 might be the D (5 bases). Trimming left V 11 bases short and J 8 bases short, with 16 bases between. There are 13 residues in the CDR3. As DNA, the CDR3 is TGTGCCTCCTCTGGGAGGGGCGATTCACCCCTCCACTTT. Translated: CASSGRGDSPLHF.

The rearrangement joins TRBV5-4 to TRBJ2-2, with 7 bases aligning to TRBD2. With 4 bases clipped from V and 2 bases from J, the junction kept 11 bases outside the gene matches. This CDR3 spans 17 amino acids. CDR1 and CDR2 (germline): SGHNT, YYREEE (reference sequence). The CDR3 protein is CASSPNGRGVNTGELFF. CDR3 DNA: TGTGCCAGCAGCCCAAATGGCCGGGGGGTCAACACCGGGGAGCTGTTTTTT. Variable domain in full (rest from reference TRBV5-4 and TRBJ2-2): ETGVTQSPTHLIKTRGQQVTLRCSSQSGHNTVSWYQQALGQGPQFIFQYYREEENGRGNFPPRFSGLQFPNYSSELNVNALELDDSALYLCASSPNGRGVNTGELFFGEGSRLTVL.

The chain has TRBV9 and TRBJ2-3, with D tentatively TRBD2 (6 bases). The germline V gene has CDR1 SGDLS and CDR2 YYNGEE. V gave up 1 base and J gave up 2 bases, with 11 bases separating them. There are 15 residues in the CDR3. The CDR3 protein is CASSVPSGSTDTQYF. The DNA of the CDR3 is TGTGCCAGCAGCGTACCGAGCGGGTCCACAGATACGCAGTATTTT.

The CDR3 region is CASRVSSYGYTF. CDR3 nucleotides: TGTGCCAGCAGAGTGAGTAGCTATGGCTACACCTTC. The rearrangement joins TRBV6-5 to TRBJ1-2; no definite D call. The ends were cut back, 6 bases at V and 4 bases at J, with 9 bases in the middle. This CDR3 spans 12 amino acids. Germline CDR1 MNHEY, CDR2 SVGAGI.

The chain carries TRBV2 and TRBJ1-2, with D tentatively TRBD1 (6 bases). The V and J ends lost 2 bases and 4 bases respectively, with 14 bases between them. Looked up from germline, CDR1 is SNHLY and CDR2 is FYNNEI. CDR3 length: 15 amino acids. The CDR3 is CASSEPQGISYGYTF. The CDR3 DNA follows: TGTGCCAGCAGTGAACCTCAGGGGATCAGCTATGGCTACACCTTC.

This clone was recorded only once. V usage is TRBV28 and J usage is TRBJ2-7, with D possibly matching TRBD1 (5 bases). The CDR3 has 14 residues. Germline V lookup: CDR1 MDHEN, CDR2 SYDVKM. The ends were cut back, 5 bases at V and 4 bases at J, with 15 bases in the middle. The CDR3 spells CASSASVTVYEQYF. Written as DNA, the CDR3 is TGTGCCAGCAGTGCCTCCGTGACAGTATACGAGCAGTACTTC.

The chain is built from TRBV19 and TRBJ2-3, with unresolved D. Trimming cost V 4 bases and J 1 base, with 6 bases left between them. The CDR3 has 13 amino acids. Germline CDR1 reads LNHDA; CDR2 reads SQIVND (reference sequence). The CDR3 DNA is TGTGCCAGTAGTAGCCAGGGCACAGATACGCAGTATTTT. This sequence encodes CASSSQGTDTQYF. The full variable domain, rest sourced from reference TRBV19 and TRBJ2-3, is DGGITQSPKYLFRKEGQNVTLSCEQNLNHDAMYWYRQDPGQGLRLIYYSQIVNDFQKGDIAEGYSVSREKKESFPLTVTSAQKNPTAFYLCASSSQGTDTQYFGPGTRLTVL.

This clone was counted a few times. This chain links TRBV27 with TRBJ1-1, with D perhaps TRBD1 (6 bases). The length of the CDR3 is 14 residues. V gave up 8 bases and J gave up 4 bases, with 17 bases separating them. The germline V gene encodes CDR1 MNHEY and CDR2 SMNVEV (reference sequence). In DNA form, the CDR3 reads TGTGCCAGCTCCTCATCAGGGGTGGGCACTGAAGCTTTCTTT. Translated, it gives CASSSSGVGTEAFF.

Here the CDR3 reads CARSLPTGPLPEHTQYF. DNA of the CDR3: TGTGCCAGAAGCCTCCCGACAGGGCCCCTCCCGGAGCATACGCAGTATTTT. The chain combines TRBV5-3 with TRBJ2-3; 7 nucleotides line up with TRBD1. TRBV5-3 carries the ORF label, with uncertain function. The CDR3 spans 17 residues. With 4 bases clipped from V and 7 bases from J, the junction kept 18 bases outside the gene matches.

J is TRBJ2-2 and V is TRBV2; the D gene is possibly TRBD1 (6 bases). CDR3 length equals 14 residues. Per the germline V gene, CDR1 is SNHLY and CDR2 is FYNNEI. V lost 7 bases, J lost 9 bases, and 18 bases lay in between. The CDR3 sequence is CASNTGQGKRELFF. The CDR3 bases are TGTGCCAGCAACACGGGGCAGGGGAAGAGGGAGCTGTTTTTT. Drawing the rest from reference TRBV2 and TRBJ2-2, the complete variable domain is EPEVTQTPSHQVTQMGQEVILRCVPISNHLYFYWYRQILGQKVEFLVSFYNNEISEKSEIFDDQFSVERPDGSNFTLKIRSTKLEDSAMYFCASNTGQGKRELFFGEGSRLTVL.

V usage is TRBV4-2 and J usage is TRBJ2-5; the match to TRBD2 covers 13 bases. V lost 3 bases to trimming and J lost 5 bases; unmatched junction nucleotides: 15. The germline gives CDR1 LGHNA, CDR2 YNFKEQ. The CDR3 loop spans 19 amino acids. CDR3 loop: CASSHLLRRPGLAGETQYF. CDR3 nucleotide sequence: TGTGCCAGCAGCCACCTCCTCCGAAGGCCGGGACTAGCGGGGGAGACCCAGTACTTC.

CDR3 sequence (DNA): TGTGCCAGCAGCCCCCGGGACAGGTCTAACTATGGCTACACCTTC. Protein: CASSPRDRSNYGYTF. The chain employs TRBV6-5 and TRBJ1-2; TRBD1 matches 8 bases. CDR3 size: 15 residues. V was clipped by 6 bases and J by 0 bases; unmatched bases: 6. Per the germline V gene, CDR1 is MNHEY and CDR2 is SVGAGI.

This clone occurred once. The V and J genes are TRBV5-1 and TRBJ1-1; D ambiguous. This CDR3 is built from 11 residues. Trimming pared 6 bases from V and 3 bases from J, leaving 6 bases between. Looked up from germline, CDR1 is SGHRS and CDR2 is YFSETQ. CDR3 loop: CASIRDTEAFF. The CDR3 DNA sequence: TGCGCCAGCATTAGGGACACTGAAGCTTTCTTT.

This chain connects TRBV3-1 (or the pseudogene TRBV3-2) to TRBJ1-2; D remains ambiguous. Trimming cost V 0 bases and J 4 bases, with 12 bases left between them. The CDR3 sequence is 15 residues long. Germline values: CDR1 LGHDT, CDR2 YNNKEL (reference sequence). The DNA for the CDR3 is TGTGCCAGCAGCCAAGATCTTTCCAGAGGCTATGGCTACACCTTC. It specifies CASSQDLSRGYGYTF.